The 19 T cell receptor beta chains given below trace back to one sample, sequenced in a study of cytomegalovirus exposure and HLA in healthy donors. 13 Jbeta primers and 60 Vbeta primers were used for the PCR. Profiled with immunoSEQ multiplex PCR; TCRdb holds only in-frame clones, not every one. Of over 45,000 clones listed, approximately 80% were seen once; the top ten hold around 4.7%. Material: PBMCs. The origin of the receptors is a man aged 25 to 40 in good health and CMV-seronegative.

The rearrangement links TRBV5-1 to TRBJ2-5, with D unresolved. CDR3 length: 13 amino acids. CDR1 is SGHRS and CDR2 is YFSETQ in the germline V gene. Trimming left V 1 base short and J 7 bases short, with 11 bases between. Written as DNA, the CDR3 is TGCGCCAGCAGCTTGCCAGGTTTGGGGACCCAGTACTTC. It codes for CASSLPGLGTQYF.

This sequence joins TRBV6-6 and TRBJ2-3; D gene unclear. The germline V gene has CDR1 MNHNY and CDR2 SVGAGI (reference sequence). The CDR3 is 15 amino acids. The V end was cut by 2 bases, the J end by 2 bases, with 11 bases between. The DNA for the CDR3 is TGTGCCAGCAGTTACCCTGACTTGGACACAGATACGCAGTATTTT. Translation gives CASSYPDLDTDTQYF.

The V and J genes are TRBV9 and TRBJ2-3; D is perhaps TRBD1 (5 bases). Trimming removed 0 bases at V and 4 bases at J, with 9 bases between. The CDR3 is 14 amino acids. From germline, CDR1 is SGDLS and CDR2 YYNGEE. The CDR3 reads CASSVASGSDTQYF. In DNA, the CDR3 is TGTGCCAGCAGCGTAGCTTCAGGGTCAGATACGCAGTATTTT. Based on the CDR3 plus reference TRBV9 and TRBJ2-3, the full variable domain is DSGVTQTPKHLITATGQRVTLRCSPRSGDLSVYWYQQSLDQGLQFLIQYYNGEERAKGNILERFSAQQFPDLHSELNLSSLELGDSALYFCASSVASGSDTQYFGPGTRLTVL.

This clone was picked up one time. The chain employs TRBV6-6 and TRBJ2-7; 12 nucleotides line up with TRBD1. The V segment lost 0 bases and the J segment 5 bases; nucleotides outside the gene matches: 5. The CDR3 has 16 residues. The V gene's germline CDR1 is MNHNY and CDR2 SVGAGI (reference sequence). CDR3 coding DNA: TGTGCCAGCAGTTACTCGGGGGGACAGGGGGCCAACGAGCAGTACTTC. Its protein product is CASSYSGGQGANEQYF.

The chain couples TRBV11-2 to TRBJ1-5, with TRBD1 identical over 10 bases. V was clipped by 0 bases and J by 3 bases; unmatched bases: 8. The V gene's germline CDR1 is SGHAT and CDR2 FQNNGV. The CDR3 is 18 amino acids. The CDR3 protein is CASSLEVGQGSINQPQHF. The CDR3 DNA sequence: TGTGCCAGCAGCTTAGAGGTGGGACAGGGGTCTATCAATCAGCCCCAGCATTTT.

The rearrangement uses TRBV19 and TRBJ2-2, with D unresolved. Germline-derived CDR1 and CDR2 are LNHDA and SQIVND (reference sequence). Deletions cut 3 bases from V and 7 bases from J, with 9 bases between. This CDR3 comprises 13 residues. CDR3 in DNA: TGTGCCAGTAGTATTGCCCTAATCGGGGAGCTGTTTTTT. This translates into CASSIALIGELFF. Using reference TRBV19 and TRBJ2-2 for the parts outside the CDR3, the full variable domain is DGGITQSPKYLFRKEGQNVTLSCEQNLNHDAMYWYRQDPGQGLRLIYYSQIVNDFQKGDIAEGYSVSREKKESFPLTVTSAQKNPTAFYLCASSIALIGELFFGEGSRLTVL.

The genes are TRBV7-3 and TRBJ2-3; 14 nucleotides match TRBD2. The trim removed 2 bases at V and 5 bases at J, leaving 3 bases unmatched. Germline CDR1 SGHTA, CDR2 FQGTGA. The CDR3 spans 16 residues. Written as DNA, the CDR3 is TGTGCCAGCAGCTTATGGGGACTAGCGGGAGAAGATACGCAGTATTTT. Translated: CASSLWGLAGEDTQYF.

Only a few counts were recorded for this clone. The chain carries TRBV7-6 and TRBJ1-4; D ambiguous. Deletions cut 2 bases from V and 0 bases from J, with 7 bases between. The CDR3 covers 15 residues. Germline CDR1 and CDR2: SGHVS and FNYEAQ. The CDR3 is CASSLSGATNEKLFF. The DNA for the CDR3 is TGTGCCAGCAGCTTATCTGGAGCAACTAATGAAAAACTGTTTTTT.

This chain connects TRBV9 to TRBJ1-3, with D possibly TRBD1 on 5 matching bases. CDR1 is SGDLS and CDR2 is YYNGEE in the germline V gene. This CDR3 is 15 amino acids long. With 3 bases removed from V and 1 base from J, the gap between germline ends came to 11 bases. CDR3 region: CASSGGQQSGNTIYF. CDR3 DNA sequence: TGTGCCAGCAGCGGAGGACAACAATCTGGAAACACCATATATTTT.

This chain links TRBV7-2 with TRBJ1-1, with D uncertain. This CDR3 has 14 amino acids. CDR1 SGHTA and CDR2 FQGNSA come from the germline V gene. Trimming removed 1 base from V and 4 bases from J, with 10 bases in between. CDR3 sequence: CASSLGGRSTEAFF. The CDR3 DNA reads as TGTGCCAGCAGCTTAGGAGGAAGGAGCACTGAAGCTTTCTTT.

The chain couples TRBV7-2 to TRBJ2-3; weak D call: TRBD1 (6 bases). Germline V gene sequence: CDR1 SGHTA, CDR2 FQGNSA. With 4 bases removed from V and 8 bases from J, the gap between germline ends came to 19 bases. The CDR3 runs 15 residues. The CDR3 loop is CASSSEGQMLGTQYF. CDR3 sequence (DNA): TGTGCCAGCAGCTCCGAAGGACAGATGCTTGGTACGCAGTATTTT.

The rearrangement links TRBV21-1 to TRBJ1-5. TRBV21-1 is a pseudogene. CDR3 length equals 17 residues. The CDR3 reads CASSKALGVRSNQPQHF. CDR3 nucleotides: TGTGCCAGCAGCAAAGCGCTCGGGGTACGGAGCAATCAGCCCCAGCATTTT.

The chain is built from TRBV2 and TRBJ1-5; weak D call: TRBD1 (6 bases). This CDR3 contains 15 residues. With 2 bases removed from V and 6 bases from J, the gap between germline ends came to 14 bases. CDR1 is SNHLY, CDR2 FYNNEI, per germline. CDR3 sequence: CASSEPGRGGQPQHF. The DNA for the CDR3 is TGTGCCAGCAGTGAACCGGGCAGGGGTGGTCAGCCCCAGCATTTT.

This clone appeared a single time. This rearrangement joins TRBV27 to TRBJ2-1, with a weak D call TRBD2 (5 bases). The CDR3 has 16 residues. V gave up 0 bases and J gave up 2 bases, with 11 bases separating them. Germline V gives CDR1 MNHEY, CDR2 SMNVEV (reference sequence). The CDR3 sequence is CASSLSVSDPYNEQFF. DNA of the CDR3: TGTGCCAGCAGTTTATCCGTTAGCGACCCCTACAATGAGCAGTTCTTC.

This rearrangement joins TRBV6-1 to TRBJ2-1; TRBD1 is a possible D gene (5 bases). The CDR3 is 14 residues long. Germline V gene sequence: CDR1 MNHNS, CDR2 SASEGT. Trimming took off 5 bases at V and 2 bases at J, with 10 bases between the two ends. The CDR3 region has the DNA TGTGCCAGCAGTCCCAGGGCCCCCTACAATGAGCAGTTCTTC. This gives the protein CASSPRAPYNEQFF.

The chain links TRBV7-9 to TRBJ1-5; D is unclear. V lost 4 bases to trimming and J lost 11 bases, with 12 bases between them. This CDR3 is 12 amino acids long. In germline, CDR1 is SEHNR, CDR2 FQNEAQ (reference sequence). This CDR3 reads CASSSSGLTQHF. CDR3 nucleotide sequence: TGTGCCAGCAGCTCGTCGGGTTTGACCCAGCATTTT.

V gene TRBV30 combines with J gene TRBJ2-7; D might be TRBD2 (7 bases). V was trimmed by 3 bases and J by 2 bases, leaving 20 bases between them. Per germline, CDR1 GTSNPN and CDR2 SVGIG (reference sequence). This CDR3 spans 16 amino acids. In nucleotides, the CDR3 is TGTGCCTGGAGGGGACCTAGGGGGAGGGCCGCCTACGAGCAGTACTTC. This codes for CAWRGPRGRAAYEQYF.

This chain connects TRBV29-1 to TRBJ1-3; 7 positions match TRBD1. This CDR3 is 14 amino acids long. V lost 2 bases to trimming and J lost 1 base; unmatched junction nucleotides: 2. Germline CDR1 and CDR2: SQVTM and ANQGSEA. The CDR3, as DNA: TGCAGCGTTGAAACAGGGGCTTCTGGAAACACCATATATTTT. Protein sequence: CSVETGASGNTIYF.

This rearrangement joins TRBV29-1 to TRBJ2-7; 7 nucleotides agree with TRBD1. The CDR3 contains 13 residues. Germline trimming cut 7 bases from V and 3 bases from J; bases unmatched to any gene: 9. The V gene's germline CDR1 is SQVTM and CDR2 ANQGSEA. The DNA for the CDR3 is TGCAGCGCGCGACAGGGAACCTTCTACGAGCAGTACTTC. It specifies CSARQGTFYEQYF.